This TCR beta chain was sequenced in a study of control samples from healthy donors and cancer patients. Some clones are missing from TCRdb's copy, which holds only in-frame ones; the method was immunoSEQ multiplex PCR. Of about 190,000 clones listed, 90% to 95% are singletons. Germline V gene sequence: CDR1 KGHSH, CDR2 LQKENI. V lost 2 bases and J 5 bases, leaving 12 bases between the germline ends. The CDR3 consists of 14 residues. The sequenced sample consisted of blood. The V and J genes are TRBV18 and TRBJ1-1; D may be TRBD1 (6 bases). The sequence derives from a man aged 25 to 45 in good health. CDR3 bases: TGTGCCAGCTCACCAGCGGGGGCGAAAACTGAAGCTTTCTTT. Translated, it gives CASSPAGAKTEAFF.